The 25 T cell receptor beta chains below come from one sample, sequenced in a study of blood T cell repertoires in COVID-19. Here immunoSEQ multiplex PCR was the method, and the copy in TCRdb shows in-frame clones only, minus some. The sample consists of approximately 310,000 clones, about nine tenths of them appearing once. The material sequenced was peripheral blood. These receptors were obtained from a man aged 45-65 years with active or convalescent COVID-19.

The chain combines TRBV27 with TRBJ1-1; the match to TRBD1 covers 11 bases. CDR3 length equals 15 residues. Germline trimming cut 3 bases from V and 4 bases from J; bases unmatched to any gene: 4. Germline CDR1 and CDR2: MNHEY and SMNVEV (reference sequence). The CDR3 protein is CASSFTGTGGTEAFF. CDR3 bases: TGTGCCAGCAGTTTCACCGGGACAGGGGGCACTGAAGCTTTCTTT.

The V gene is TRBV18, the J gene TRBJ1-1, with TRBD1 matching over 9 bases. The V and J ends lost 5 bases and 7 bases, in that order; junction bases with no gene match: 2. CDR1 KGHSH and CDR2 LQKENI come from the germline V gene. CDR3 length: 12 residues. The CDR3 DNA sequence: TGTGCCAGCTCAGGGGGACAGGGTGAAGCTTTCTTT. Amino acid sequence: CASSGGQGEAFF.

The chain carries TRBV12-3 or TRBV12-4 and TRBJ2-7; the D gene is possibly TRBD2 (5 bases). CDR3 size: 13 residues. The ends were cut back, 3 bases at V and 3 bases at J, with 9 bases in the middle. CDR3 in DNA: TGTGCCAGCAGTTTTCTCGGAGGCTACGAGCAGTACTTC. This translates into CASSFLGGYEQYF.

The CDR3 DNA reads as TGTGCCAGCAGTCAGGACATGAACACTGAAGCTTTCTTT. Translation: CASSQDMNTEAFF. The rearrangement joins TRBV6-5 to TRBJ1-1; a weak D match, TRBD1 (5 bases). V was clipped by 5 bases and J by 0 bases, with 7 bases between them. Per the germline V gene, CDR1 is MNHEY and CDR2 is SVGAGI. The CDR3 consists of 13 residues.

This sequence joins TRBV9 and TRBJ2-7, with TRBD1 matching 7 bases. Trimming removed 3 bases from V and 5 bases from J; junction bases left unmatched: 2. Germline V gene lookup returns CDR1 SGDLS and CDR2 YYNGEE. The CDR3 covers 12 residues. CDR3: CASSGDRDEQYF. The CDR3, as DNA: TGTGCCAGCAGCGGAGACAGGGACGAGCAGTACTTC.

This clone has only one observation. This chain links TRBV30 with TRBJ2-5; 7 nucleotides line up with TRBD2. Germline V gene sequence: CDR1 GTSNPN, CDR2 SVGIG (reference sequence). The junction had 12 bases not matched to a gene; V was cut back by 7 bases and J by 1 base. The CDR3 loop spans 15 amino acids. The DNA for the CDR3 is TGTGCCTACACTCCTCCGGGACTAACCCAAGAGACCCAGTACTTC. It specifies CAYTPPGLTQETQYF.

The chain carries TRBV2 and TRBJ2-1; a possible D gene is TRBD1 (5 bases). Per the germline V gene, CDR1 is SNHLY and CDR2 is FYNNEI. V lost 7 bases and J lost 1, with 14 bases in between. The CDR3 contains 15 residues. CDR3 DNA: TGTGCCAGCAAACTGGGGCCCGATTCCTACAATGAGCAGTTCTTC. It is translated as CASKLGPDSYNEQFF.

This rearrangement joins TRBV5-1 to TRBJ2-7; D is uncertain. Per the germline V gene, CDR1 is SGHRS and CDR2 is YFSETQ. This CDR3 region has 15 residues. Trimming stripped 5 bases from V and 0 bases from J, with 15 bases between. DNA for the CDR3: TGCGCCAGCAGTTTCTGGGCGCCCAGCTCCTACGAGCAGTACTTC. It codes for CASSFWAPSSYEQYF.

The chain has TRBV30 and TRBJ1-4; 10 bases match TRBD1. From germline, CDR1 is GTSNPN and CDR2 SVGIG (reference sequence). This CDR3 has 16 amino acids. The V and J ends lost 1 base and 5 bases, in that order; junction bases with no gene match: 7. CDR3 sequence: CAWSGQGAGVNEKLFF. For the CDR3, the DNA is TGTGCCTGGAGTGGACAGGGGGCGGGAGTGAATGAAAAACTGTTTTTT.

The V gene is TRBV2, the J gene TRBJ1-4, with TRBD1 matching 7 bases. Per the germline V gene, CDR1 is SNHLY and CDR2 is FYNNEI. V lost 2 bases and J lost 7; bases outside the gene matches: 7. The CDR3 length is 15 residues. The CDR3 DNA reads TGTGCCAGCAGTGAAACAGGGGAAGGGAGTGAAAAACTGTTTTTT. This gives the protein CASSETGEGSEKLFF.

This sequence joins TRBV2 and TRBJ2-7, with D tentatively TRBD2 (7 bases). The V end was cut by 2 bases, the J end by 3 bases, with 14 bases between. Germline-derived CDR1 and CDR2 are SNHLY and FYNNEI. This CDR3 comprises 15 residues. CDR3 nucleotide sequence: TGTGCCAGCAGTGAACAGGGAGGGGGAGGCTACGAGCAGTACTTC. Protein: CASSEQGGGGYEQYF. The full variable domain, completed using reference TRBV2 and TRBJ2-7, is EPEVTQTPSHQVTQMGQEVILRCVPISNHLYFYWYRQILGQKVEFLVSFYNNEISEKSEIFDDQFSVERPDGSNFTLKIRSTKLEDSAMYFCASSEQGGGGYEQYFGPGTRLTVT.

The chain employs TRBV29-1 and TRBJ2-5, with D maybe TRBD1 (7 bases). The germline V and J ends were trimmed by 6 bases and 3 bases, with 11 bases remaining between them. Germline V gene data show CDR1 as SQVTM and CDR2 as ANQGSEA. CDR3 length: 12 residues. The CDR3 bases are TGCAGCGTGGCGGGACAGAAAGAGACCCAGTACTTC. Its protein product is CSVAGQKETQYF.

The chain joins TRBV5-4 to TRBJ2-1; no clear D gene. Looked up from germline, CDR1 is SGHNT and CDR2 is YYREEE (reference sequence). V lost 2 bases to trimming and J lost 8 bases, with 17 bases between them. This CDR3 spans 15 amino acids. The CDR3 nucleotides read TGTGCCAGCAGCTTCGACACCAATCAATGGGATGAGCAGTTCTTC. Its translation: CASSFDTNQWDEQFF. The full variable domain, in which reference TRBV5-4 and TRBJ2-1 provide the parts outside the CDR3, is ETGVTQSPTHLIKTRGQQVTLRCSSQSGHNTVSWYQQALGQGPQFIFQYYREEENGRGNFPPRFSGLQFPNYSSELNVNALELDDSALYLCASSFDTNQWDEQFFGPGTRLTVL.

The chain couples TRBV5-6 to TRBJ2-7; 7 nucleotides agree with TRBD1. V lost 4 bases, J lost 2 bases, and 0 bases stayed unmatched. From germline, CDR1 is SGHDT and CDR2 YYEEEE. This CDR3 region has 12 residues. The CDR3 reads CASSQGAYEQYF. In DNA, the CDR3 is TGTGCCAGCAGCCAGGGGGCCTACGAGCAGTACTTC.

This clone appeared a single time. The V and J genes are TRBV6-2 or TRBV6-3 and TRBJ2-2, with 13 bases lining up with TRBD2. CDR3 length: 19 amino acids. The germline V gene encodes CDR1 MNHEY and CDR2 SVGEGT. V shed 0 bases and J 0 bases; nucleotides not matched to a gene: 4. The CDR3 DNA follows: TGTGCCAGCAGTTACTCTCGACTAGCGGGGGGAACGAACACCGGGGAGCTGTTTTTT. Its translation: CASSYSRLAGGTNTGELFF.

Points on this clone: Other DNA sequences of this sample code for an identical CDR3. The chain has TRBV10-3 and TRBJ1-6; 8 nucleotides line up with TRBD1. The germline V gene has CDR1 ENHRY and CDR2 SYGVKD. CDR3 size: 14 residues. Losses at the gene ends were 3 bases for V and 7 bases for J; bases not matched to a gene: 2. The CDR3 protein is CAISDGQGNSPLHF. The DNA of the CDR3 is TGTGCCATCAGTGACGGACAGGGAAATTCACCCCTCCACTTT.

A few counts support this clone. CDR3 in DNA: TGTGCCATCAGTGAGTCCCGGGACAGTAATCAGCCCCAGCATTTT. Protein product: CAISESRDSNQPQHF. The chain is built from TRBV10-3 and TRBJ1-5, with TRBD1 matching 7 bases. The V gene's germline CDR1 is ENHRY and CDR2 SYGVKD. J was trimmed by 4 bases and V by 0 bases; bases with no gene match: 3. This CDR3 has 15 residues.

The J gene is TRBJ1-6, the V gene TRBV11-2; no definite D call. The CDR3 runs 14 residues. The V and J ends lost 3 bases and 6 bases respectively, with 9 bases between them. Germline values: CDR1 SGHAT, CDR2 FQNNGV. CDR3 residues: CASSLRVGNSPLHF. CDR3 nucleotide sequence: TGTGCCAGCAGCTTGCGGGTCGGTAATTCACCCCTCCACTTT. The full variable domain, with the rest looked up from reference TRBV11-2 and TRBJ1-6, is EAGVAQSPRYKIIEKRQSVAFWCNPISGHATLYWYQQILGQGPKLLIQFQNNGVVDDSQLPKDRFSAERLKGVDSTLKIQPAKLEDSAVYLCASSLRVGNSPLHFGNGTRLTVT.

V and J are TRBV6-5 and TRBJ1-6, with 8 positions matching TRBD1. Germline CDR1 MNHEY, CDR2 SVGAGI. With 4 bases clipped from V and 8 bases from J, the junction kept 7 bases outside the gene matches. CDR3 length: 15 amino acids. The DNA of the CDR3 is TGTGCCAGCAGTTTCCAGGGGGCGACCGATTCACCCCTCCACTTT. Protein sequence: CASSFQGATDSPLHF.

Only one count was recorded for this clone. The V gene is TRBV14, the J gene TRBJ2-2; perhaps TRBD1 as D (6 bases). Trimming removed 7 bases at V and 3 bases at J, with 12 bases between. Germline V gene data show CDR1 as SGHDN and CDR2 as FVKESK. CDR3 length equals 14 residues. The CDR3 nucleotides are TGTGCCAGCAAGAAAAACAGGGACACCGGGGAGCTGTTTTTT. Translating gives CASKKNRDTGELFF.

In this sample, this clone turned up a few times. The V and J genes are TRBV7-2 and TRBJ2-7; 9 nucleotides agree with TRBD1. There are 14 residues in the CDR3. With 3 bases clipped from V and 6 bases from J, the junction kept 6 bases outside the gene matches. CDR1 and CDR2 (germline): SGHTA, FQGNSA. CDR3 loop: CASSLGGQGREQYF. In DNA, the CDR3 is TGTGCCAGCAGCTTGGGGGGACAGGGCCGCGAGCAGTACTTC.

V and J are TRBV2 and TRBJ1-1; D is ambiguous. The CDR3 has 15 amino acids. V was clipped by 7 bases and J by 0 bases, with 15 bases between them. The germline V gene has CDR1 SNHLY and CDR2 FYNNEI. For the CDR3, the DNA is TGTGCCAGCAATCCGCTCGGAGAAATGAACACTGAAGCTTTCTTT. It specifies CASNPLGEMNTEAFF. Filled out from reference TRBV2 and TRBJ1-1, the complete variable domain reads EPEVTQTPSHQVTQMGQEVILRCVPISNHLYFYWYRQILGQKVEFLVSFYNNEISEKSEIFDDQFSVERPDGSNFTLKIRSTKLEDSAMYFCASNPLGEMNTEAFFGQGTRLTVV.

The rearrangement uses TRBV6-5 and TRBJ2-7, with D perhaps TRBD1 (5 bases). V lost 2 bases, J lost 0 bases, and 8 bases lay in between. Per the germline V gene, CDR1 is MNHEY and CDR2 is SVGAGI. The CDR3 runs 14 residues. In DNA, the CDR3 is TGTGCCAGCAGTTACGACAGCTCCTCCTACGAGCAGTACTTC. Protein: CASSYDSSSYEQYF.

The chain links TRBV24-1 to TRBJ2-7; 10 bases are a match to TRBD2. This CDR3 region has 15 residues. Trimming cost V 1 base and J 8 bases; bases outside gene matches: 7. The germline V gene has CDR1 KGHDR and CDR2 SFDVKD. The CDR3 DNA is TGTGCCACCAGTGATTTTCGGACTAGCGGTACGAAGCAGTACTTC. Protein: CATSDFRTSGTKQYF.

CDR3 sequence reads: CASRLDRVDQPQHF. The CDR3 coding sequence is TGTGCCAGCAGGTTGGACAGGGTGGACCAGCCCCAGCATTTT. The chain is built from TRBV28 and TRBJ1-5, with 8 bases identical to TRBD1. Per germline, CDR1 MDHEN and CDR2 SYDVKM. V dropped 6 bases and J dropped 7; count of bases not matched to a gene: 8. The CDR3 is 14 residues long.